The present entry profiles one TCR beta chain with its context. In the PCR, 60 Vbeta and 13 Jbeta primers were used. TCRdb's table, derived via immunoSEQ multiplex PCR, lists solely in-frame clones and lacks some. The sample consists of about 140,000 clones, roughly 80% of them appearing once. This specimen belongs to a study of cytomegalovirus exposure and HLA in healthy donors. Germline V lookup: CDR1 DFQATT, CDR2 SNEGSKA (reference sequence). The length of the CDR3 is 11 residues. The sequenced material came from PBMCs. The origin of this receptor is a female donor in good health and CMV-seronegative. This rearrangement joins TRBV20-1 to TRBJ1-2; D remains unclear. CDR3 DNA sequence: TGCAGCCTCGTTGTGAGCTATGGCTACACCTTC. The encoded protein is CSLVVSYGYTF.